Shown below are 19 T cell receptor beta chains from a single sample sequenced in a study of regulatory T cells in long-lasting Graves disease. CDR3 regions were amplified by Arm-PCR using iRepertoire HTBI primers to build TCR beta libraries. A single record per CDR3 protein comes from TCRdb applying MiXCR to the multiplex PCR reads. The sample has fewer than 550,000 distinct CDR3 sequences, 20% to 25% seen once. Noted time point: persistent/refractory GD, antithyroid drugs over 5 years with positive TRAb. The TCR library was prepared using RNA isolated from PBMCs. The sequenced sample was peripheral blood mononuclear cells (PBMCs), obtained when the disease was refractory, from a patient treated with antithyroid drugs. Source of these receptors: a female donor with Graves disease.

This clonotype was picked up a small number of times. The chain links TRBV15 to TRBJ1-2; TRBD1 is a possible D gene (5 bases). Trimming took 3 bases from V and 4 from J, leaving 15 bases between them. The CDR3 extends over 15 amino acids. The germline V gene has CDR1 LNHNV and CDR2 YYDKDF (reference sequence). CDR3 amino acids: CATSRDKSEGYGYTF. In DNA form, the CDR3 reads TGTGCCACCAGCAGGGACAAGTCGGAAGGCTATGGCTACACCTTC.

This clonotype was observed many times. The chain recombines TRBV6-1 with TRBJ1-5, with 7 nucleotides matching TRBD1. CDR1 and CDR2 (germline): MNHNS, SASEGT. The CDR3 covers 15 residues. J gave up 4 bases and V 1 base, and 4 bases lay outside the gene matches. This CDR3 reads CASSEEVGQNQPQHF. The CDR3, as DNA: TGTGCCAGCAGTGAAGAGGTGGGACAGAATCAGCCCCAGCATTTT.

Comments on this clonotype: A much larger clone is a single base away; this may be a read error. The rearrangement links TRBV15 to TRBJ2-7, with 7 bases fitting TRBD1. Germline CDR1 is LNHNV and CDR2 is YYDKDF (reference sequence). The CDR3 covers 14 residues. CDR3 protein: CATSIGDRTYGQYF. CDR3 nucleotides: TGTGCCACCAGCATTGGGGACAGAACCTACGGGCAGTACTTC.

This clonotype was counted at least ten times. The V and J genes are TRBV28 and TRBJ2-5, with D perhaps TRBD1 (6 bases). Germline lookup yields CDR1 MDHEN and CDR2 SYDVKM. This CDR3 comprises 14 residues. Trimming pared 1 base from V and 5 bases from J, leaving 11 bases between. The CDR3 nucleotides read TGTGCCAGCAGTTTATTCCCAGGGGCGGAGACCCAGTACTTC. Translated, it gives CASSLFPGAETQYF.

The gene calls are TRBV28 and TRBJ2-1; 8 bases align to TRBD2. The junction had 16 bases not matched to a gene; V was cut back by 6 bases and J by 3 bases. CDR1 MDHEN and CDR2 SYDVKM come from the germline V gene. The CDR3 covers 18 residues. The DNA for the CDR3 is TGTGCCAGCAGCCCGAGGACTTTCGGGAGGGACTACTACAATGAGCAGTTCTTC. Its translation is CASSPRTFGRDYYNEQFF.

V usage is TRBV11-2 and J usage is TRBJ2-1, with 10 bases fitting TRBD1. The CDR3 is made up of 14 amino acids. J gave up 4 bases and V 8 bases, and 5 bases lay outside the gene matches. Germline V lookup: CDR1 SGHAT, CDR2 FQNNGV. The CDR3 sequence is CASGGTGVYNEQFF. CDR3 nucleotides: TGTGCCAGCGGTGGGACAGGGGTATACAATGAGCAGTTCTTC.

The table lists this clonotype with a few counts. The chain combines TRBV20-1 with TRBJ1-1, with D uncertain. This CDR3 comprises 16 residues. V dropped 0 bases and J dropped 1 base, with 15 bases sitting between them. The germline gives CDR1 DFQATT, CDR2 SNEGSKA (reference sequence). The CDR3 loop is CSARDLFGPKNTEAFF. Here the CDR3 DNA reads TGCAGTGCTAGAGATCTCTTCGGGCCGAAGAACACTGAAGCTTTCTTT.

In its sample, this clonotype was seen many times. This rearrangement joins TRBV27 to TRBJ1-1; no clear D gene. Germline V gene sequence: CDR1 MNHEY, CDR2 SMNVEV (reference sequence). Trimming left V 7 bases short and J 3 bases short, with 18 bases between. CDR3 length: 15 residues. CDR3 in DNA: TGTGCCAGCATCCCGGCTCCAGAATTGGACACTGAAGCTTTCTTT. Its protein is CASIPAPELDTEAFF.

The rearrangement joins TRBV3-1 to TRBJ1-5; 7 nucleotides line up with TRBD1. This CDR3 comprises 15 residues. V shed 8 bases, J shed 4 bases, and the junction held 11 bases outside the gene matches. Germline loops: CDR1 LGHDT, CDR2 YNNKEL (reference sequence). This chain's CDR3 is CASPGEGQRNQPQHF. The DNA for the CDR3 is TGTGCCAGCCCCGGAGAGGGACAGCGAAATCAGCCCCAGCATTTT.

The chain employs TRBV3-1 and TRBJ2-3, with TRBD2 identical over 8 bases. Germline CDR1 is LGHDT and CDR2 is YNNKEL (reference sequence). The ends lost 0 bases at V and 0 bases at J; junction bases unmatched: 8. CDR3 length: 18 amino acids. The CDR3 protein is CASSQDPLAGRSTDTQYF. DNA for the CDR3: TGTGCCAGCAGCCAAGACCCCCTAGCGGGCCGTAGCACAGATACGCAGTATTTT.

This clonotype was recorded many times. V is TRBV11-2 and J is TRBJ2-7, with D unresolved. Trimming left V 3 bases short and J 5 bases short, with 2 bases between. CDR3 length: 10 residues. Germline V CDR1 and CDR2: SGHAT, FQNNGV. The CDR3 region has the DNA TGTGCCAGCAGCTTTCACGAGCAGTACTTC. Amino acid sequence: CASSFHEQYF.

The V call is TRBV24-1, the J call TRBJ2-1, with 8 bases that match TRBD1. Germline CDR1 and CDR2: KGHDR and SFDVKD. This CDR3 is built from 17 residues. The V and J ends lost 4 bases and 2 bases, in that order; junction bases with no gene match: 9. CDR3 in DNA: TGTGCCACCAGTGACCCGACAGGGGAAGGGCCCTACAATGAGCAGTTCTTC. This gives the protein CATSDPTGEGPYNEQFF.

Ten or more counts support this clonotype. The V gene is TRBV28, the J gene TRBJ1-2; D not resolved. Germline CDR1 and CDR2: MDHEN and SYDVKM. The CDR3 has 12 amino acids. The V gene lost 4 bases and the J gene lost 6 bases, with 9 bases spanning the gap. The CDR3 DNA is TGTGCCAGCAGTTCCAGTTCGGATGGCTACACCTTC. Protein product: CASSSSSDGYTF.

The table lists this clonotype with many counts. This rearrangement joins TRBV27 to TRBJ2-1, with 8 bases that match TRBD1. CDR3 size: 19 residues. CDR1 MNHEY and CDR2 SMNVEV come from the germline V gene (reference sequence). The trim removed 1 base at V and 3 bases at J, leaving 14 bases unmatched. The DNA of the CDR3 is TGTGCCAGCAGTTTATTGACAGGGGATACATATAACGACTACAATGAGCAGTTCTTC. Its protein product is CASSLLTGDTYNDYNEQFF.

V and J are TRBV10-3 and TRBJ2-1; weak D call: TRBD1 (5 bases). Trimming took 7 bases from V and 9 from J, leaving 16 bases between them. Germline CDR1 ENHRY, CDR2 SYGVKD. The CDR3 is 13 residues long. Here the CDR3 reads CAITDGGAGEQFF. In DNA form, the CDR3 reads TGTGCCATCACTGACGGTGGGGCAGGTGAGCAGTTCTTC.

This clonotype was detected ten times or more. V is TRBV15 and J is TRBJ2-6, with unresolved D. Germline-derived CDR1 and CDR2 are LNHNV and YYDKDF (reference sequence). V lost 6 bases and J lost 2, with 2 bases in between. This CDR3 has 12 residues. This CDR3 is CATSAGANVLTF. The CDR3 DNA reads as TGTGCCACCAGTGCTGGGGCCAACGTCCTGACTTTC.

V usage is TRBV19 and J usage is TRBJ1-6, with TRBD1 matching 7 bases. The CDR3 has 13 amino acids. CDR1 LNHDA and CDR2 SQIVND come from the germline V gene (reference sequence). Trimming removed 8 bases from V and 8 bases from J; junction bases left unmatched: 6. The CDR3 sequence: CASGITGDSPLHF. The CDR3 region has the DNA TGTGCCAGTGGGATTACAGGGGATTCACCCCTCCACTTT.

This clonotype turned up a few times. The chain has TRBV6-1 and TRBJ1-1; perhaps TRBD1 as D (6 bases). The germline CDR1 and CDR2 sequences are MNHNS and SASEGT. The CDR3 spans 14 residues. The germline V and J ends were trimmed by 7 bases and 0 bases, with 12 bases remaining between them. CDR3 bases: TGTGCCAGCAACCCCAGGGGATTGAACACTGAAGCTTTCTTT. This translates into CASNPRGLNTEAFF.

About this clonotype itself: Possible read error: a much larger clone is one base away. The rearrangement joins TRBV6-5 to TRBJ1-4; D is ambiguous. Germline V gene data show CDR1 as MNHEY and CDR2 as SVGAGI. The V gene lost 4 bases and the J gene lost 8 bases, with 14 bases spanning the gap. The CDR3 runs to 14 residues. CDR3 in DNA: TGTGCCAGCAGTTTGCAGCCGGATCGGGAAAAACTGTTTTTT. Protein sequence: CASSLQPDREKLFF.